This T cell receptor (beta chain) was sequenced during a study of regulatory T cells in long-lasting Graves disease. Indicated time point: persistent/refractory GD, antithyroid drugs over 5 years with positive TRAb. Following extraction of RNA from PBMCs, that RNA was used to make the TCR library. An endocrinology department in Xi'an, China, supplied the patients. V was pared by 4 bases and J by 7 bases, with 12 bases of the junction left unmatched. The germline gives CDR1 MNHEY, CDR2 SVGAGI. This CDR3 comprises 15 residues. TCR beta libraries were built with iRepertoire HTBI primers and Arm-PCR of CDR3 regions. In the authors' methods: Identified segments across samples numbered approximately 60 TRBV and more than 12 TRBJ. From the multiplex PCR reads, TCRdb called clonotypes with MiXCR, one entry per CDR3 protein. Clone size and V and J calls follow TCRdb, not the original study. The data show under 350,000 distinct CDR3 sequences, approximately 20% seen once.

In this sample, this clonotype turned up many times. Antigen specificity is unknown. Study-wide points: It was possible that the small sample size reduced accuracy. Persistent patients shared more public clonotypes (approximately 2,900) than new patients (roughly 970).

Sequencing used peripheral blood mononuclear cells (PBMCs), obtained when the disease was refractory, from a patient treated with antithyroid drugs. This receptor was obtained from a female donor with Graves disease. This chain uses TRBV6-5 with TRBJ1-1, with 7 bases aligning to TRBD1. Here the CDR3 reads CASSFAPYRGDEAFF. For the CDR3, the DNA is TGTGCCAGCAGTTTCGCCCCATACAGGGGTGATGAAGCTTTCTTT.